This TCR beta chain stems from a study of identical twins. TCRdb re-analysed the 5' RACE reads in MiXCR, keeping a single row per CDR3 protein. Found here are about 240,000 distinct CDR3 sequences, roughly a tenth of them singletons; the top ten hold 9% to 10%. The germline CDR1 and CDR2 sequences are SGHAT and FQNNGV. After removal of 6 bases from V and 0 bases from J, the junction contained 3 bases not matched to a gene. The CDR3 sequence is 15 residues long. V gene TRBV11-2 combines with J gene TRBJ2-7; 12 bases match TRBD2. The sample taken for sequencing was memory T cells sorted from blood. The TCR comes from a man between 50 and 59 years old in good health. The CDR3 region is CASRRTSGDSYEQYF. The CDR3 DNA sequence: TGTGCCAGCAGACGGACTAGCGGGGACTCCTACGAGCAGTACTTC.